This T cell receptor (beta chain) was sequenced for a study of T cell responses to AZD1222 COVID-19 vaccine. Background on the study: Second-dose timings of about 4 or about 12 weeks were pooled.

About this clone itself: The antigen remains undetermined.

The study's findings and limits: Spike-specific TCR breadth and depth both grew after two AZD1222 doses. Mostly white British, mostly female donors; authors suggested clonal diversity may be underestimated.

The CDR3 loop spans 17 amino acids. Germline trimming cut 3 bases from V and 3 bases from J; bases unmatched to any gene: 11. Germline CDR1 is DFQATT and CDR2 is SNEGSKA (reference sequence). The table came from immunoSEQ multiplex PCR; TCRdb's copy has only in-frame clones and leaves some out. Counted here are 150,000 to 200,000 clones, around 93% occurring once; the ten biggest clones make up approximately 4.7%. The source of this sequence is an adult in good health. V usage is TRBV20-1 and J usage is TRBJ2-1; 10 bases are shared with TRBD2. This sample comprised peripheral blood, obtained on day 0 of AZD1222 vaccination. CDR3 nucleotide sequence: TGCAGTGCTAGTCGGACTAGCGGTTTTACGCTCTACAATGAGCAGTTCTTC. Translating it yields CSASRTSGFTLYNEQFF.